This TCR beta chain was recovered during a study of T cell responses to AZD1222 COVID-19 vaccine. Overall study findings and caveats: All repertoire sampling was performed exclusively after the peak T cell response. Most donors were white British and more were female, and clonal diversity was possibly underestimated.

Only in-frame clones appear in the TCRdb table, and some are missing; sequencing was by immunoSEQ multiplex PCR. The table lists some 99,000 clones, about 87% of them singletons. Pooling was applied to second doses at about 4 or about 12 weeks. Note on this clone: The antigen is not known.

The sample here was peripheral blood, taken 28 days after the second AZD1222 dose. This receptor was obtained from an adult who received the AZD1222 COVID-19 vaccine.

The chain's CDR3 is CASSLNRDSFLGGYTF. Here the CDR3 DNA reads TGTGCCAGCTCACTGAACCGGGACAGCTTTCTAGGGGGCTACACCTTC. The chain recombines TRBV18 with TRBJ1-2, with TRBD1 identical over 7 bases. Trimming took 4 bases from V and 8 from J; bases not matched to a gene: 16. The length of the CDR3 is 16 residues. Germline V CDR1 and CDR2: KGHSH, LQKENI.